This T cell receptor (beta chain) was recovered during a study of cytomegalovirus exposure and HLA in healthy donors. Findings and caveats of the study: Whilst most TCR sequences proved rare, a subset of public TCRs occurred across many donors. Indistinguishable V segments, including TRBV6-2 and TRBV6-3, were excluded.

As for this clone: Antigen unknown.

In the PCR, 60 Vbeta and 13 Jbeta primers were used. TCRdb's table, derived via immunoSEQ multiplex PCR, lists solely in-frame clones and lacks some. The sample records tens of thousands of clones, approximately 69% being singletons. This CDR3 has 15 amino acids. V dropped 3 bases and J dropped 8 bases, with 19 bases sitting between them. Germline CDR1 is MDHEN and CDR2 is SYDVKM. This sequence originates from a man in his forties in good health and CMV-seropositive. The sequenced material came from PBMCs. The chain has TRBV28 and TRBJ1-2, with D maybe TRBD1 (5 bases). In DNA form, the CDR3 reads TGTGCCAGCAGTTTTATCGACAGAGGAATTCGCGGCTACACCTTC. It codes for CASSFIDRGIRGYTF.